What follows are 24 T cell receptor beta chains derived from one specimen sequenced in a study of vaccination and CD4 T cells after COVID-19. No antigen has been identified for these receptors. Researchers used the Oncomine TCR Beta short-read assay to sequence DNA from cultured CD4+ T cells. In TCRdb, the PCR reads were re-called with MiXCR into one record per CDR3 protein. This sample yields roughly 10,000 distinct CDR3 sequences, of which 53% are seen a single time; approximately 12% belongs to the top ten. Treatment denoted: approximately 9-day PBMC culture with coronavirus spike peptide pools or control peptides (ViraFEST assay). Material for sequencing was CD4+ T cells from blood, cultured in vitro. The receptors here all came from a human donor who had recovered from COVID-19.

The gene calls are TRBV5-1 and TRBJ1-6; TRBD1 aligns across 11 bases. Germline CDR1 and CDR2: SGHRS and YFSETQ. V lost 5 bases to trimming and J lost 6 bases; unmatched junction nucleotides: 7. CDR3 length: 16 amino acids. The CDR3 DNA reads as TGCGCCAGCAGTCGCGGGACAGGGGGTAGTAATTCACCCCTCCACTTT. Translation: CASSRGTGGSNSPLHF.

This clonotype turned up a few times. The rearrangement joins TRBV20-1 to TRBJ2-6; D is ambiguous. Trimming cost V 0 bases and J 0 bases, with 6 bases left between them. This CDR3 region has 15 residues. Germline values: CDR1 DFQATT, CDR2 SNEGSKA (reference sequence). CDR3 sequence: CSARDSRSGANVLTF. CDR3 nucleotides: TGCAGTGCTAGAGATTCGCGCTCTGGGGCCAACGTCCTGACTTTC.

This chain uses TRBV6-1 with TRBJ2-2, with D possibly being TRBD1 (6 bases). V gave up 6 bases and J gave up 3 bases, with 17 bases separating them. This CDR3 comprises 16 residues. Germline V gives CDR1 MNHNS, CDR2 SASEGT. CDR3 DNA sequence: TGTGCCAGCAGGAATCCCCGACAGGTTCACACCGGGGAGCTGTTTTTT. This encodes CASRNPRQVHTGELFF.

CDR3 loop: CSARTMGGTYEQYF. As DNA, the CDR3 is TGCAGTGCTAGAACCATGGGAGGAACCTACGAGCAGTACTTC. The rearrangement links TRBV20-1 to TRBJ2-7, with TRBD2 as a possible D gene (6 bases). Trimming stripped 2 bases from V and 2 bases from J, with 13 bases between. Germline V gene lookup returns CDR1 DFQATT and CDR2 SNEGSKA (reference sequence). CDR3 length: 14 amino acids.

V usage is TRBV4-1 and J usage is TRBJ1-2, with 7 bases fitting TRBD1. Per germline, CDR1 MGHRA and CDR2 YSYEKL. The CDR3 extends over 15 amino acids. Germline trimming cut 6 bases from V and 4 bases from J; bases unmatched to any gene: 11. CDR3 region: CASRDRQGPTYGYTF. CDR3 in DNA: TGCGCCAGCAGGGACAGGCAGGGGCCAACCTATGGCTACACCTTC.

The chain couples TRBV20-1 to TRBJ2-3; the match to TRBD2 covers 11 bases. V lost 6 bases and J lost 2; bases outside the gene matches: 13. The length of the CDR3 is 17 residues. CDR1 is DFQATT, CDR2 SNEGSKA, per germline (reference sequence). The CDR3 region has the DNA TGCAGTGCCGCACTAGCGGGAGTTACTTTACACACAGATACGCAGTATTTT. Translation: CSAALAGVTLHTDTQYF.

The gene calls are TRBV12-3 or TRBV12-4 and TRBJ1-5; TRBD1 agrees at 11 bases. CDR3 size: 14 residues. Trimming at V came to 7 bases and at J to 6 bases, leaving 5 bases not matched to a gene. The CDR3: CASTAGTGGQPQHF. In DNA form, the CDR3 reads TGTGCCAGCACCGCCGGGACAGGGGGTCAGCCCCAGCATTTT.

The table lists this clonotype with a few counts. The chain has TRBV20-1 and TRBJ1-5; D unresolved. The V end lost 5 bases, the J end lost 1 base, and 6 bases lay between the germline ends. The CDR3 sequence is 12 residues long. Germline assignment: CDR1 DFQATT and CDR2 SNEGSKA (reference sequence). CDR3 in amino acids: CSAARSNQPQHF. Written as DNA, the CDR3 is TGCAGTGCTGCCAGGAGCAATCAGCCCCAGCATTTT.

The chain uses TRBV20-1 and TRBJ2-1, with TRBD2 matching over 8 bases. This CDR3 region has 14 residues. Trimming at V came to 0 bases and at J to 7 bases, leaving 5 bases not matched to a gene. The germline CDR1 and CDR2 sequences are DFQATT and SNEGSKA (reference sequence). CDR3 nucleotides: TGCAGTGCTAGAGACGGGAGGGCCTTAAATGAGCAGTTCTTC. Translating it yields CSARDGRALNEQFF.

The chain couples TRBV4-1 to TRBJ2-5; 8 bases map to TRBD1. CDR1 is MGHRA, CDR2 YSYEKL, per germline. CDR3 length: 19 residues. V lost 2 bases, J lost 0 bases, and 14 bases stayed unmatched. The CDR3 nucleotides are TGCGCCAGCAGCCAAAGGTTCCCCTCCGGGGACAGGTACCAAGAGACCCAGTACTTC. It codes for CASSQRFPSGDRYQETQYF.

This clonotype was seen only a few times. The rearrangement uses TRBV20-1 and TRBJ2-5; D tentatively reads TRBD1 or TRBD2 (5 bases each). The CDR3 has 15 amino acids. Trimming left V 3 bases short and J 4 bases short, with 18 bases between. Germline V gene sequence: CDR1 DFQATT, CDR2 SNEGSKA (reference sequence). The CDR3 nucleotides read TGCAGTGCTAGCCAGCCCGGGACCACCGGAGAGACCCAGTACTTC. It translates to CSASQPGTTGETQYF.

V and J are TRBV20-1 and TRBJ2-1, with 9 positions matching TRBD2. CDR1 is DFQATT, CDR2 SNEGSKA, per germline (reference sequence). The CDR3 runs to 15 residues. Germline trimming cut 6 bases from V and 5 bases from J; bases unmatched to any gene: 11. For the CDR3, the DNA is TGCAGTGCGGAAGAGCCTCTAGCGGGACACAATGAGCAGTTCTTC. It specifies CSAEEPLAGHNEQFF.

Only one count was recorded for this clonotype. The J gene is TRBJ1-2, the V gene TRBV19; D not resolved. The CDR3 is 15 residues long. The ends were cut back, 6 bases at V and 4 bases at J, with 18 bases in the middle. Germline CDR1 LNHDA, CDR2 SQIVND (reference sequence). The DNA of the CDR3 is TGTGCCAGTAGACCAGTGGCGAGGCTCTTCTATGGCTACACCTTC. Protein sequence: CASRPVARLFYGYTF.

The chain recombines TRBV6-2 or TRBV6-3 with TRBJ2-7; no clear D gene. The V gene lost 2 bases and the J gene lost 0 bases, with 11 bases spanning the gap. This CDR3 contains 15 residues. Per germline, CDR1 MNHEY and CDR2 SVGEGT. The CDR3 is CASSYGQDRSYEQYF. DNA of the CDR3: TGTGCCAGCAGTTACGGGCAGGACCGCTCCTACGAGCAGTACTTC.

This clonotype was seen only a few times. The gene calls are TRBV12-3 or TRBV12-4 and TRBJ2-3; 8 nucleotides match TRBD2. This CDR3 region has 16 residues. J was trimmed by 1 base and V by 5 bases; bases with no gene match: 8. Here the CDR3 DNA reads TGTGCCAGCAGTCCAACCCGGGAGGGGGGCACAGATACGCAGTATTTT. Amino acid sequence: CASSPTREGGTDTQYF.

The CDR3 region is CASSPLAWVGGEQYF. For the CDR3, the DNA is TGTGCCAGCAGCCCCCTTGCCTGGGTGGGCGGCGAGCAGTACTTC. This chain uses TRBV28 with TRBJ2-7, with no clear D. V dropped 6 bases and J dropped 6 bases, with 21 bases sitting between them. The CDR3 is 15 amino acids. Looked up from germline, CDR1 is MDHEN and CDR2 is SYDVKM. The full variable domain, rest sourced from reference TRBV28 and TRBJ2-7, is DVKVTQSSRYLVKRTGEKVFLECVQDMDHENMFWYRQDPGLGLRLIYFSYDVKMKEKGDIPEGYSVSREKKERFSLILESASTNQTSMYLCASSPLAWVGGEQYFGPGTRLTVT.

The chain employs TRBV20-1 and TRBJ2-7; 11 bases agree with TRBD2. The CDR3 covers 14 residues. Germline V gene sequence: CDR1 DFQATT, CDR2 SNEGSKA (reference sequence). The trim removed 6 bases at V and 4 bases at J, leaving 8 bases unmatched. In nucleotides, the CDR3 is TGCAGTGCACCCACTAGCGGGAGCTTTTACGAGCAGTACTTC. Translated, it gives CSAPTSGSFYEQYF.

CDR3 region: CASRPTTGTGLGTDTQYF. CDR3 sequence (DNA): TGTGCCAGTAGACCGACCACCGGGACAGGGTTGGGCACAGATACGCAGTATTTT. The chain recombines TRBV19 with TRBJ2-3; 9 bases match TRBD1. The germline gives CDR1 LNHDA, CDR2 SQIVND (reference sequence). The length of the CDR3 is 18 residues. V was pared by 6 bases and J by 1 base, with 14 bases of the junction left unmatched. Complete variable domain (other parts from reference TRBV19 and TRBJ2-3): DGGITQSPKYLFRKEGQNVTLSCEQNLNHDAMYWYRQDPGQGLRLIYYSQIVNDFQKGDIAEGYSVSREKKESFPLTVTSAQKNPTAFYLCASRPTTGTGLGTDTQYFGPGTRLTVL.

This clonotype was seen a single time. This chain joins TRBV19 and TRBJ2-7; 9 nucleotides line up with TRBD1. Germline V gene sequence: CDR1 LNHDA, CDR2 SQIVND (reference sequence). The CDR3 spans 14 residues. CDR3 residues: CVTRQGDHSYEQYF. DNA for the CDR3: TGTGTCACGAGACAGGGGGATCACTCCTACGAGCAGTACTTC.

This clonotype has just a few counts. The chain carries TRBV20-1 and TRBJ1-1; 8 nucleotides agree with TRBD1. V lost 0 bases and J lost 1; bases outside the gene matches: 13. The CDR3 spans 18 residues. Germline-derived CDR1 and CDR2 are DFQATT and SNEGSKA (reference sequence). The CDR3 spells CSARDFGQGPAGNTEAFF. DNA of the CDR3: TGCAGTGCTAGAGATTTCGGACAGGGCCCAGCCGGGAACACTGAAGCTTTCTTT.

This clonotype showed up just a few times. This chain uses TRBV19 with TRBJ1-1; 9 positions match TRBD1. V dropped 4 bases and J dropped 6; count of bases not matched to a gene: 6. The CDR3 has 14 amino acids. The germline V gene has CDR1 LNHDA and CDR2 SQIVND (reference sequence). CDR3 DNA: TGTGCCAGTAGTAGGGGACAGGGTACTGCTGAAGCTTTCTTT. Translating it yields CASSRGQGTAEAFF.

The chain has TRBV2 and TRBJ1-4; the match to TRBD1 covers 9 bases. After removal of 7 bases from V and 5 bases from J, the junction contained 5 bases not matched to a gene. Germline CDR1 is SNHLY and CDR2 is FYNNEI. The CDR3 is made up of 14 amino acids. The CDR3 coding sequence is TGTGCCAGCACCCAGACAGGGGGGAATGAAAAACTGTTTTTT. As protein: CASTQTGGNEKLFF. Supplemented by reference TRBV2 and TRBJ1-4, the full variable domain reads EPEVTQTPSHQVTQMGQEVILRCVPISNHLYFYWYRQILGQKVEFLVSFYNNEISEKSEIFDDQFSVERPDGSNFTLKIRSTKLEDSAMYFCASTQTGGNEKLFFGSGTQLSVL.

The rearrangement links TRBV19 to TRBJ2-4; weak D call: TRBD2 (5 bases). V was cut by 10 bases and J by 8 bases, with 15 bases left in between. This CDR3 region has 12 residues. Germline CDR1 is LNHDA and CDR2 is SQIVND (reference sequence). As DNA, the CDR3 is TGTGCCACCGCCCCGGGGAGCCACATTCAGTACTTC. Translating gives CATAPGSHIQYF.

The DNA of the CDR3 is TGCAGTGCAACCTCCGGGACTAGCGGTTACAATGAGCAGTTCTTC. Its protein is CSATSGTSGYNEQFF. V and J are TRBV20-1 and TRBJ2-1, with 11 bases identical to TRBD2. The CDR3 covers 15 residues. Germline values: CDR1 DFQATT, CDR2 SNEGSKA (reference sequence). The junction had 8 bases not matched to a gene; V was cut back by 6 bases and J by 4 bases.